This paragraph covers one T cell receptor beta chain sequence. Its antigen remains unidentified. The sample comes from a study of monozygotic twins with inflammatory bowel disease (dated by TCRdb to between 2017 and 2020). The study in broad terms: In total, roughly 28 monozygotic twin pairs made up the full study: 19 Danish pairs, all IBD-discordant, plus nine German pairs, of which four were IBD-concordant and five were IBD-discordant. Within discordant pairs, disease-associated traits were sought mainly by comparing IBD patients with their genetically identical healthy co-twins. Each individual had, on average, about 151 000 unique TCRalpha sequences and 181 000 unique TCRbeta sequences available for analysis. What the study reported, not specific to this receptor: No single strong signal or clonotype linked to IBD turned up in the results, so the idea that one exists was not supported. Measured by the inverse Simpson index, TCRbeta repertoire diversity was lower in IBD patients than in their healthy co-twins. Compared with healthy twins, IBD patients shared fewer clonotypes with other individuals, and the difference was most pronounced in patients with signs of disease activity. Different T cell subtypes could not be distinguished in the analysis. No difference in repertoire similarity was observed between concordant and discordant twins, possibly owing to limited statistical power. Because patients received different immunosuppressive treatments, the repertoires may have picked up extra background noise and variability between individuals.

From each donor, a 2.5 ml peripheral blood sample was drawn into PAXgene tubes and stored at -80 degrees C. Total RNA was isolated from whole blood with the PAXgene blood miRNA kit on an automated QIAcube, without T cell sorting. Deep TCRalpha and TCRbeta repertoire profiling with unique molecular barcoding was performed on peripheral blood of monozygotic twin pairs concordant or discordant for inflammatory bowel disease. For every twin pair, smoking habits were documented, and each individual was categorised as a current, former or never smoker. The library was produced with 5' RACE. Preparation of each TCR library used 3,000 to 4,000 ng of total RNA. For each sample, cDNA synthesis with SMARTScribe reverse transcriptase was split into eight separate reactions. During cDNA synthesis, template switching introduced unique molecular identifiers that contained a 6-nucleotide sample barcode. Two nested PCRs of about 15 and 9 cycles amplified the TCRalpha and TCRbeta cDNA, and bead purification followed each PCR. Before amplification, the cDNA was treated with uracil DNA-glycosylase and purified using the QIAquick PCR purification kit. In the second PCR, Illumina TruSeq-compatible adapters and sample-specific barcodes were added. TapeStation and Qubit were used to check library quality and concentration, and 4 to 6 ng of each library went into the pool. Sequencing of pooled libraries was carried out on an Illumina HiSeq2500 single-index Rapid Run using 2 x 100 bp reads and custom sequencing primers. In the original analysis: MiGEC version 1.2.6 was used for UMI-based consensus assembly to correct PCR and sequencing errors. MiXCR version 2.1.1 was used to carry out V(D)J alignment, clonotype assembly and CDR3 extraction. Normalisation of gene usage, clonotype sharing and MAIT/NKT TCR abundance was achieved by analysing the top 1000, 10 000 and 20 000 clonotypes per sample. Diversity was computed as the inverse Simpson index with the vegan R package after downsampling to 27 000 UMIs. Paired Mann-Whitney U tests were applied to discordant twin pairs, and Benjamini-Hochberg correction was used for multiple testing. The reads went through TCRdb reprocessing, and each CDR3 protein sequence gets one entry with no DNA. TCRdb's processing, not the study's, gives the V and J calls here. The sample's table covers 200,000 to 250,000 distinct CDR3 sequences. The top ten hold more than 7.5% of the sample.

From the cysteine up to the phenylalanine, the CDR3 has a length of 14 residues. This entry has no DNA. The germline V gene (reference sequence) sets CDR1 to MNHNY and CDR2 to SVGAGI. The rearrangement combines TRBV6-6 with TRBJ1-4. The TCR was taken from a human donor with ulcerative colitis or Crohn's disease, or a healthy co-twin of an affected twin (not recorded which). Sequences were obtained from blood. The CDR3 reads CASSYQLPKEKLFF.